Included here is one T cell receptor beta chain sequence, with context. What it recognizes is unknown. The source of the sample is a study of cytomegalovirus exposure and HLA in healthy donors. The overall study: Findings of an earlier analysis included some 110 million unique TCR beta sequences from some 190 million T cells. A data release that came early held roughly 85 million unique TCRs from HLA-typed donors. Study-wide findings and caveats: Presence/absence analyses treated sequencing depth as roughly uniform across donors. Reports indicate that TCR beta sequences accurately predicted the HLA-A and HLA-B alleles of most subjects.

From germline, CDR1 is SGHDN and CDR2 FVKESK. This CDR3 contains 16 residues. V shed 2 bases and J shed 0 bases, with 10 bases lying between them. The PCR used 60 Vbeta and 13 Jbeta primers. Produced via immunoSEQ multiplex PCR; TCRdb's table is partial and in-frame only. The profile covers fewer than 200,000 clones, with roughly 70% appearing a single time and over 2.5% taken by the ten largest. The TCR comes from a woman aged 25 to 45 in good health and CMV-seronegative. Sample: PBMCs. The V and J genes are TRBV14 and TRBJ2-2, with D perhaps matching TRBD2 (5 bases). The CDR3 coding sequence is TGTGCCAGCAGCCAAAGGGAGAAGACGAACACCGGGGAGCTGTTTTTT. Translated: CASSQREKTNTGELFF. Full variable domain (outside the CDR3, taken from reference TRBV14 and TRBJ2-2): EAGVTQFPSHSVIEKGQTVTLRCDPISGHDNLYWYRRVMGKEIKFLLHFVKESKQDESGMPNNRFLAERTGGTYSTLKVQPAELEDSGVYFCASSQREKTNTGELFFGEGSRLTVL.